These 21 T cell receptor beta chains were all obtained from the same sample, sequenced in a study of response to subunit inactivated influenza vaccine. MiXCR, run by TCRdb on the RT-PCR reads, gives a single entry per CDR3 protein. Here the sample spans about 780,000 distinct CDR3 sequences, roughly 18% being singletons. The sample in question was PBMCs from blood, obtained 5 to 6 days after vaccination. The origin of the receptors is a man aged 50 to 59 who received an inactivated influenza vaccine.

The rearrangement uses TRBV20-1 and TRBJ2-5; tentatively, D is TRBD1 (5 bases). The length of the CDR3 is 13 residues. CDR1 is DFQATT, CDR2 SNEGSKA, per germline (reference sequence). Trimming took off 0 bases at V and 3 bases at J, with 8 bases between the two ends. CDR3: CSARDPREETQYF. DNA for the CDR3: TGCAGTGCTAGAGATCCCAGGGAAGAGACCCAGTACTTC.

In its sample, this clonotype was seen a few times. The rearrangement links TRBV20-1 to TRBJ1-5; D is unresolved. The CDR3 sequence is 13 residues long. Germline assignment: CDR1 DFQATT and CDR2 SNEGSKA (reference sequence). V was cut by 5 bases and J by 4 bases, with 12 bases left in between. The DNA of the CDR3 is TGCAGTGCTTTAAGGGAGAGAAATCAGCCCCAGCATTTT. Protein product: CSALRERNQPQHF.

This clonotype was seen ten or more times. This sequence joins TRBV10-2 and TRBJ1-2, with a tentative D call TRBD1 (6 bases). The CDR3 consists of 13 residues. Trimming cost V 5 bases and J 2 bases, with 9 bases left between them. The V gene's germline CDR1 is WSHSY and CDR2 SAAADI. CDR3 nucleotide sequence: TGCGCCAGCAGTCGGACAGAAAACTATGGCTACACCTTC. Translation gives CASSRTENYGYTF.

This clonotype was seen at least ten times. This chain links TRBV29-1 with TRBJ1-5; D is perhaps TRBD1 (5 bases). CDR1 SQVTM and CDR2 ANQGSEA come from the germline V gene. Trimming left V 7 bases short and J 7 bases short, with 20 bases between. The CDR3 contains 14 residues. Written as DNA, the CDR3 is TGCAGCGCTCAGGACACGGACCCTGGGCAGCCCCAGCATTTT. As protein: CSAQDTDPGQPQHF.

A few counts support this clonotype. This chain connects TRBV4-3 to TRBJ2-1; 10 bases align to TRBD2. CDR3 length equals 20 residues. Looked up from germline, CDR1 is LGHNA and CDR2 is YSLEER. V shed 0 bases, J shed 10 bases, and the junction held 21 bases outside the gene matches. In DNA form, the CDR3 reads TGCGCCAGCAGCCAAGATCGGGCCATTTTAGCGGGGGGCCCGGGCGTCGAGCAGTTCTTC. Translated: CASSQDRAILAGGPGVEQFF.

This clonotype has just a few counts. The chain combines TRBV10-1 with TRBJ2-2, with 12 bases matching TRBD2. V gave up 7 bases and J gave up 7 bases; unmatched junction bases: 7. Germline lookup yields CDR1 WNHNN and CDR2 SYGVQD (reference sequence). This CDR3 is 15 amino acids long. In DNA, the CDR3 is TGCGCCAGCACAGCTAGCGGGGGGGCCATCGGGGAGCTGTTTTTT. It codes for CASTASGGAIGELFF.

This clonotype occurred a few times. Here the CDR3 reads CSARVASGDPHTQYF. DNA for the CDR3: TGCAGTGCTAGAGTGGCTAGCGGGGACCCGCATACGCAGTATTTT. The chain couples TRBV20-1 to TRBJ2-3; 9 nucleotides align to TRBD2. Germline CDR1 and CDR2: DFQATT and SNEGSKA (reference sequence). The J segment lost 7 bases and the V segment lost 1 base, leaving 9 bases of the junction unmatched. The CDR3 spans 15 residues.

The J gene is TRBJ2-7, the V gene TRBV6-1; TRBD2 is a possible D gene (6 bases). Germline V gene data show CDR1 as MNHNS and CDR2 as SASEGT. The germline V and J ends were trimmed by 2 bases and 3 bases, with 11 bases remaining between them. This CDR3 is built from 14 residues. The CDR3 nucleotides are TGTGCCAGCAGTGAACTGGGACTGAACTACGAGCAGTACTTC. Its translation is CASSELGLNYEQYF.

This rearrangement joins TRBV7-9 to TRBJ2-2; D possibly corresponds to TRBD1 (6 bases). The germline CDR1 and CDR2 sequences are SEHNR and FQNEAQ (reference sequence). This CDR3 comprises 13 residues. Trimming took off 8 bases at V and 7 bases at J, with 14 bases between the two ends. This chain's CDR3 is CASPDSRDGELFF. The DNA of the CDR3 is TGTGCCAGCCCGGACAGCAGGGACGGGGAGCTGTTTTTT.

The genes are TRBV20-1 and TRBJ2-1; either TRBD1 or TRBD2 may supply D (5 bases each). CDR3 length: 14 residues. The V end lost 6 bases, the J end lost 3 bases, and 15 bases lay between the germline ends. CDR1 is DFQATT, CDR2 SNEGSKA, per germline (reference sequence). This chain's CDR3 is CSATGTRNYNEQFF. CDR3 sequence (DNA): TGCAGTGCGACCGGGACGCGGAACTACAATGAGCAGTTCTTC.

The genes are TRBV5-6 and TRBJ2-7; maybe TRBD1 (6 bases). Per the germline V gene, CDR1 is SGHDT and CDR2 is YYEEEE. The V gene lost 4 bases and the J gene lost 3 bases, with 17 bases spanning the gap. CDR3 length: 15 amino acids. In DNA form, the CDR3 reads TGTGCCAGCAGCAGTACAGGGTTCATCCTCTACGAGCAGTACTTC. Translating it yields CASSSTGFILYEQYF.

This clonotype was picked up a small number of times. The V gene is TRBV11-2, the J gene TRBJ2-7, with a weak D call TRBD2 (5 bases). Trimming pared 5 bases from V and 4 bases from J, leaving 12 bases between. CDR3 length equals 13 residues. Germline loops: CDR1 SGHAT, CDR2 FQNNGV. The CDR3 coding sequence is TGTGCCAGCAGCCGGACTTCGTCTTACGAGCAGTACTTC. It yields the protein CASSRTSSYEQYF.

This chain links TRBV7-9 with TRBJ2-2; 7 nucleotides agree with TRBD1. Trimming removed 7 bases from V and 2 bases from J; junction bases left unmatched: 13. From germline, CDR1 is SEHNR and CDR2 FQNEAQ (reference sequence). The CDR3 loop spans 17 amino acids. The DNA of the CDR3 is TGTGCCAGCAACAATGTCTTCCGGGACAGCAACACCGGGGAGCTGTTTTTT. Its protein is CASNNVFRDSNTGELFF.

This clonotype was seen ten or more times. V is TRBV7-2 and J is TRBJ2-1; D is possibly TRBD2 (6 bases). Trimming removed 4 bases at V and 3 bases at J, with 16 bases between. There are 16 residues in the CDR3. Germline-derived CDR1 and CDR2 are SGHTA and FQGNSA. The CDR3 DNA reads TGTGCCAGCAGCTCTCTAGCGCCCCAGCGCTACAATGAGCAGTTCTTC. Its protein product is CASSSLAPQRYNEQFF.

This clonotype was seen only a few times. The CDR3 DNA follows: TGTGCCAGCAGCTCTTTTGAACCGACGACCTTCTCAGGGGGATACGAGCAGTACTTC. Amino acid sequence: CASSSFEPTTFSGGYEQYF. The chain carries TRBV5-6 and TRBJ2-7, with 7 bases fitting TRBD1. V trimming: 3 bases; J trimming: 4 bases; junction bases outside the gene matches: 22. The germline gives CDR1 SGHDT, CDR2 YYEEEE. The CDR3 runs 19 residues.

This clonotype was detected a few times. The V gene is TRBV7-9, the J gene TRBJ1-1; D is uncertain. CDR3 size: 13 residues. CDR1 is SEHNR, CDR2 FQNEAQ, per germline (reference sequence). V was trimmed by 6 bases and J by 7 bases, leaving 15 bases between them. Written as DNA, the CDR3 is TGTGCCAGCAGTCTTAGGGAAATCAGTGAAGCTTTCTTT. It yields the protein CASSLREISEAFF.

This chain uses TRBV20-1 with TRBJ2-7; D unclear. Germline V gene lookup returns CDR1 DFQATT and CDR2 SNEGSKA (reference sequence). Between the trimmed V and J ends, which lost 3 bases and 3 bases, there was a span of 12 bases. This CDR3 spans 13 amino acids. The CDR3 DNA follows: TGCAGTGCTAGCGGGCAGAACATCTACGAGCAGTACTTC. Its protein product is CSASGQNIYEQYF.

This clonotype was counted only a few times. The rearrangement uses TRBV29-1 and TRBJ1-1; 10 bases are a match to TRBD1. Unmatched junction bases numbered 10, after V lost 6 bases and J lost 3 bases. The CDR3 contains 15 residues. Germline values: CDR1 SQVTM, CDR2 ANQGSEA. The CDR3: CSVVPGQGTYTEAFF. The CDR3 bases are TGCAGCGTAGTACCGGGACAGGGGACTTACACTGAAGCTTTCTTT.

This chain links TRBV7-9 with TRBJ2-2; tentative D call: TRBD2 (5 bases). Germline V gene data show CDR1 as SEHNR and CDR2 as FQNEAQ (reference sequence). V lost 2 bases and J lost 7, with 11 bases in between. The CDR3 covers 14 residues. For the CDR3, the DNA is TGTGCCAGCAGCTTACGCCCTAGCATCGGGGAGCTGTTTTTT. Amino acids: CASSLRPSIGELFF.

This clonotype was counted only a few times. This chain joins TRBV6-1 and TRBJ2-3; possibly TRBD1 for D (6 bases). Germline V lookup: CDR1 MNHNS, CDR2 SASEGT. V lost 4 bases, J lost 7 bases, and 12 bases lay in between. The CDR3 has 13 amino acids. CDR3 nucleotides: TGTGCCAGCAGTGGCGCACAGGGAAATACGCAGTATTTT. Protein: CASSGAQGNTQYF.

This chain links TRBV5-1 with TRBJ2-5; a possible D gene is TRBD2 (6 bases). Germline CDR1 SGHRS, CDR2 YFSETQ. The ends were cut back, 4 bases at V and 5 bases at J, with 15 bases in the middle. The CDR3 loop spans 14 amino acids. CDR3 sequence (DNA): TGCGCCAGCAGCCCAGGGACTCAAGGGGAGACCCAGTACTTC. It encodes CASSPGTQGETQYF.